This TCR beta chain emerged from a study of control samples from healthy donors and cancer patients. Using immunoSEQ multiplex PCR, the repertoire was profiled, and TCRdb retains in-frame clones only, with some absent. The sample includes around 99,000 clones, about nine tenths seen only once; the top ten take 4% to 4.5%. The length of the CDR3 is 15 residues. Germline-derived CDR1 and CDR2 are MNHNS and SASEGT. Between the trimmed V and J ends, which lost 2 bases and 8 bases, there was a span of 15 bases. This sequence originates from a human donor in good health. The donor label of this sample is uncertain. The material sequenced was blood. V gene TRBV6-1 combines with J gene TRBJ1-4, with D unresolved. DNA of the CDR3: TGTGCCAGCAGTGAACCTGGACGCGTCGGGGAAAAACTGTTTTTT. It specifies CASSEPGRVGEKLFF.